The source of this T cell receptor beta chain is a study of control samples from healthy donors and cancer patients. This clone was observed once. The CDR3 consists of 13 residues. Unmatched junction bases numbered 1, after V lost 6 bases and J lost 0 bases. Looked up from germline, CDR1 is MGHDK and CDR2 is SYGVNS. Measured with immunoSEQ multiplex PCR; TCRdb has only the in-frame clones, and not every one. This table has approximately 170,000 clones, roughly 90% appearing once. Sequencing was performed on blood. The TCR sequence derives from a woman younger than 45 in good health. V and J are TRBV25-1 and TRBJ1-2, with 7 bases identical to TRBD1. In DNA form, the CDR3 reads TGTGCCAGCAGAGGACAGGCTAACTATGGCTACACCTTC. It codes for CASRGQANYGYTF.